This T cell receptor beta chain appears in the sequencing data of a study of CD8 T cells in Susac syndrome. Reverse transcription of about 0.5 to 1 ug RNA used random hexamers. It was immunoSEQ multiplex PCR that amplified TCR beta CDR3 across 54 Vbeta and 13 Jbeta. A single record per CDR3 protein comes from TCRdb applying MiXCR to the immunoSEQ multiplex PCR reads. This table has 150,000 to 200,000 distinct CDR3 sequences, 90% to 96% appearing once. High-throughput TCR beta sequencing covered peripheral CD8+ and CD4+ T cells. In contrast to the negatively isolated CD8+ and CD4+ T cells, TEMRA cells were FACS-enriched. CDR1 SGHNT and CDR2 YYREEE come from the germline V gene (reference sequence). J gave up 8 bases and V 4 bases, and 9 bases lay outside the gene matches. This CDR3 comprises 14 residues.

This clonotype was sampled from a human donor with multiple sclerosis. This rearrangement joins TRBV5-4 to TRBJ2-1, with TRBD1 matching over 7 bases. The specimen was CD4+ T cells from PBMCs. The CDR3 sequence: CASSLVGQADEQFF. In DNA, the CDR3 is TGTGCCAGCAGCCTGGTCGGACAGGCTGATGAGCAGTTCTTC.